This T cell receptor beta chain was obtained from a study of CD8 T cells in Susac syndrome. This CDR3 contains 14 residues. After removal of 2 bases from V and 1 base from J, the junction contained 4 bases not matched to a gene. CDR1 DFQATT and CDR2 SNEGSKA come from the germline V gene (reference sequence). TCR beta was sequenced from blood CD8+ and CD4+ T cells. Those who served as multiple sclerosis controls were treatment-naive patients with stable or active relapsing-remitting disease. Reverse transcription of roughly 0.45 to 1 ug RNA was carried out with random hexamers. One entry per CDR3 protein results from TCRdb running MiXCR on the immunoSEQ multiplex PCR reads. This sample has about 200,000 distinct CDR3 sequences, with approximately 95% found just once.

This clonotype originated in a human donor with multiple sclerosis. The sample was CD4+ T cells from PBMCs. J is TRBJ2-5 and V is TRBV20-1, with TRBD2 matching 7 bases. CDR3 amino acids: CSARPGGSQETQYF. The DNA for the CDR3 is TGCAGTGCTAGACCCGGGGGGTCCCAAGAGACCCAGTACTTC.